The 24 T cell receptor beta chains given below trace back to one sample, sequenced in a study of OX40 agonist ivuxolimab in advanced cancers. Measured with immunoSEQ multiplex PCR; TCRdb has only the in-frame clones, and not every one. The sample carries about 48,000 clones, about 87% recorded once. Sequenced here: CD4+ or CD8+ T cells sorted from blood, sampled in a trial of the OX40 agonist ivuxolimab. The source of these receptors is an adult with an advanced solid tumor such as melanoma, head and neck, liver or kidney cancer.

This sequence joins TRBV6-5 and TRBJ1-1; 9 bases map to TRBD1. Germline V gene data show CDR1 as MNHEY and CDR2 as SVGAGI. This CDR3 is built from 14 residues. J lost 5 bases, V lost 5 bases, and 6 bases had no gene match. In DNA form, the CDR3 reads TGTGCCAGCAGTGAGGGACAGGGAGGGACTGAAGCTTTCTTT. This codes for CASSEGQGGTEAFF.

This rearrangement joins TRBV7-9 to TRBJ2-1; TRBD2 matches at 15 bases. The CDR3 sequence is 15 residues long. Trimming removed 5 bases from V and 9 bases from J; junction bases left unmatched: 5. The germline V gene encodes CDR1 SEHNR and CDR2 FQNEAQ (reference sequence). CDR3 in DNA: TGTGCCAGCAGCCTCGGACTAGCGGGGGGGATTGAGCAGTTCTTC. Translating gives CASSLGLAGGIEQFF.

The chain joins TRBV28 to TRBJ1-2; D is perhaps TRBD1 (5 bases). The V end lost 6 bases, the J end lost 5 bases, and 22 bases lay between the germline ends. The germline V gene encodes CDR1 MDHEN and CDR2 SYDVKM. This CDR3 spans 16 amino acids. CDR3 nucleotides: TGTGCCAGCAGCCCCCGGGACGGCGATTTGGATTATGGCTACACCTTC. This codes for CASSPRDGDLDYGYTF.

The V call is TRBV9, the J call TRBJ2-2, with 8 bases aligning to TRBD1. CDR1 and CDR2 from the germline V gene are SGDLS and YYNGEE. The trim removed 4 bases at V and 10 bases at J, leaving 12 bases unmatched. The CDR3 runs to 15 residues. For the CDR3, the DNA is TGTGCCAGCAGCATCACCGAGACAGGGGTCGTGGAGCTGTTTTTT. This translates into CASSITETGVVELFF.

The chain has TRBV27 and TRBJ2-7; D tentatively reads TRBD1 or TRBD2 (5 bases each). This CDR3 region has 13 residues. CDR1 MNHEY and CDR2 SMNVEV come from the germline V gene (reference sequence). V was clipped by 4 bases and J by 3 bases, with 10 bases between them. In DNA form, the CDR3 reads TGTGCCAGCAGTTGGGACCGACACTACGAGCAGTACTTC. It is translated as CASSWDRHYEQYF.

CDR3 in amino acids: CASSSRRSSYNEQFF. CDR3 sequence (DNA): TGTGCCAGCAGCTCCCGCCGTAGCTCCTACAATGAGCAGTTCTTC. This chain joins TRBV7-8 and TRBJ2-1; D gene unclear. The CDR3 is 15 amino acids. In germline, CDR1 is SGHVS, CDR2 FQNEAQ. Trimming took off 4 bases at V and 0 bases at J, with 10 bases between the two ends.

This chain uses TRBV28 with TRBJ2-7, with D tentatively TRBD1 (6 bases). The CDR3 totals 12 residues. CDR1 MDHEN and CDR2 SYDVKM come from the germline V gene. V was pared by 4 bases and J by 6 bases, with 10 bases between. Here the CDR3 DNA reads TGTGCCAGCAGTTGGACAGCCCGCGAGCAGTACTTC. It encodes CASSWTAREQYF.

The chain links TRBV9 to TRBJ2-5; D might be TRBD1 or TRBD2, each matching 5 bases. Trimming pared 0 bases from V and 5 bases from J, leaving 11 bases between. CDR3 length: 14 amino acids. CDR1 and CDR2 (germline): SGDLS, YYNGEE. DNA for the CDR3: TGTGCCAGCAGCGTAGAAGGGGAGAGGGAGACCCAGTACTTC. It translates to CASSVEGERETQYF.

The chain joins TRBV27 to TRBJ2-7; 9 bases match TRBD1. The germline V gene has CDR1 MNHEY and CDR2 SMNVEV (reference sequence). The V gene end was trimmed by 0 bases and the J gene end by 5 bases; junction bases not matched to a gene: 8. CDR3 size: 16 residues. Here the CDR3 reads CASSLSGWGQGNEQYF. In nucleotides, the CDR3 is TGTGCCAGCAGTTTATCAGGTTGGGGACAGGGAAACGAGCAGTACTTC.

CDR3 sequence: CASSSTRNEQFF. CDR3 bases: TGTGCCAGCAGCTCCACACGTAATGAGCAGTTCTTC. The rearrangement uses TRBV7-9 and TRBJ2-1; D gene ambiguous. V lost 4 bases to trimming and J lost 7 bases, with 8 bases between them. This CDR3 region has 12 residues. CDR1 is SEHNR, CDR2 FQNEAQ, per germline (reference sequence).

The chain joins TRBV27 to TRBJ1-6, with 12 bases matching TRBD1. This CDR3 comprises 19 residues. Germline loops: CDR1 MNHEY, CDR2 SMNVEV (reference sequence). V gave up 0 bases and J gave up 4 bases; unmatched junction bases: 7. The CDR3 reads CASSLSRGGQGAYNSPLHF. CDR3 in DNA: TGTGCCAGCAGTTTATCAAGAGGGGGACAGGGGGCTTATAATTCACCCCTCCACTTT.

The chain links TRBV9 to TRBJ1-3; maybe TRBD1 (5 bases). Trimming removed 0 bases from V and 1 base from J, with 8 bases in between. Germline CDR1 is SGDLS and CDR2 is YYNGEE. The CDR3 totals 15 residues. The CDR3 region is CASSVDGGSGNTIYF. The CDR3 DNA sequence: TGTGCCAGCAGCGTAGACGGGGGATCTGGAAACACCATATATTTT.

The chain links TRBV4-3 to TRBJ2-4; D is unresolved. This CDR3 is built from 16 residues. Germline loops: CDR1 LGHNA, CDR2 YSLEER. The V and J ends lost 4 bases and 5 bases respectively, with 18 bases between them. DNA of the CDR3: TGCGCCAGCAGCCCTTTCCCATCCAACATAGAAAACATTCAGTACTTC. It codes for CASSPFPSNIENIQYF.

This chain joins TRBV19 and TRBJ2-7; TRBD2 aligns across 9 bases. After removal of 4 bases from V and 5 bases from J, the junction contained 6 bases not matched to a gene. This CDR3 comprises 14 residues. Germline V gives CDR1 LNHDA, CDR2 SQIVND (reference sequence). CDR3 region: CASSNLAGVHEQYF. CDR3 DNA sequence: TGTGCCAGTAGTAATTTAGCGGGGGTCCACGAGCAGTACTTC.

This clone has a handful of counts. This sequence joins TRBV9 and TRBJ2-1; D might be TRBD2 (6 bases). The V end lost 4 bases, the J end lost 5 bases, and 7 bases lay between the germline ends. The CDR3 is 12 residues long. Germline CDR1 is SGDLS and CDR2 is YYNGEE. The CDR3 here is CASSRRDNEQFF. CDR3 nucleotide sequence: TGTGCCAGCAGCAGGAGGGACAATGAGCAGTTCTTC.

Here the CDR3 reads CASSPPGAPYNSPLHF. CDR3 DNA: TGTGCCAGCTCACCACCTGGGGCTCCCTATAATTCACCCCTCCACTTT. The chain employs TRBV18 and TRBJ1-6; perhaps TRBD1 as D (5 bases). Germline lookup yields CDR1 KGHSH and CDR2 LQKENI. The CDR3 runs 16 residues. Trimming cost V 0 bases and J 2 bases, with 8 bases left between them. The whole variable domain, filled in from reference TRBV18 and TRBJ1-6, reads NAGVMQNPRHLVRRRGQEARLRCSPMKGHSHVYWYRQLPEEGLKFMVYLQKENIIDESGMPKERFSAEFPKEGPSILRIQQVVRGDSAAYFCASSPPGAPYNSPLHFGNGTRLTVT.

The genes are TRBV6-5 and TRBJ1-5; TRBD1 aligns across 9 bases. This CDR3 contains 13 residues. V lost 9 bases, J lost 7 bases, and 7 bases stayed unmatched. Germline CDR1 and CDR2: MNHEY and SVGAGI. The CDR3 nucleotides read TGTGCCAGTGGGACAGGGAGGGACCAGCCCCAGCATTTT. This codes for CASGTGRDQPQHF.

The chain employs TRBV14 and TRBJ2-7; D tentatively fits TRBD1 or TRBD2 (7 bases each). Trimming took off 3 bases at V and 2 bases at J, with 14 bases between the two ends. The CDR3 contains 15 residues. CDR1 is SGHDN and CDR2 is FVKESK in the germline V gene. CDR3 DNA: TGTGCCAGCAGCCAGTACGCAGGGGGGGCCTACGAGCAGTACTTC. Protein product: CASSQYAGGAYEQYF.

The chain has TRBV11-3 and TRBJ1-1; D gene uncertain. Germline CDR1 is SGHNT and CDR2 is YENEEA. V gave up 3 bases and J gave up 1 base, with 3 bases separating them. The CDR3 length is 12 residues. CDR3 in amino acids: CASSFGNTEAFF. DNA of the CDR3: TGTGCCAGCAGCTTTGGGAACACTGAAGCTTTCTTT.

This clone has just a few counts. V gene TRBV30 combines with J gene TRBJ1-5; D gene uncertain. Deletions cut 0 bases from V and 3 bases from J, with 12 bases between. This CDR3 has 15 residues. The germline CDR1 and CDR2 sequences are GTSNPN and SVGIG (reference sequence). CDR3 region: CAWSVGPLANQPQHF. The DNA for the CDR3 is TGTGCCTGGAGTGTAGGACCACTGGCCAATCAGCCCCAGCATTTT.

The chain links TRBV19 to TRBJ2-1; D is perhaps TRBD1 or TRBD2 (5 bases each). The CDR3 covers 12 residues. Germline CDR1 LNHDA, CDR2 SQIVND (reference sequence). V was trimmed by 1 base and J by 8 bases, leaving 6 bases between them. DNA of the CDR3: TGTGCCAGTAGTATAGGAGGGGATGAGCAGTTCTTC. This encodes CASSIGGDEQFF.

The chain recombines TRBV7-2 with TRBJ2-7; the D is unclear. Trimming removed 4 bases at V and 5 bases at J, with 6 bases between. Germline V lookup: CDR1 SGHTA, CDR2 FQGNSA. CDR3 size: 11 residues. CDR3 DNA: TGTGCCAGCAGCTATAGCCACGAGCAGTACTTC. This sequence encodes CASSYSHEQYF. The whole variable domain, remainder taken from reference TRBV7-2 and TRBJ2-7, is GAGVSQSPSNKVTEKGKDVELRCDPISGHTALYWYRQSLGQGLEFLIYFQGNSAPDKSGLPSDRFSAERTGGSVSTLTIQRTQQEDSAVYLCASSYSHEQYFGPGTRLTVT.

The sample holds one count of this clone. This chain joins TRBV9 and TRBJ1-2; the D gene is possibly TRBD1 (5 bases). Germline CDR1 SGDLS, CDR2 YYNGEE. The germline V and J ends were trimmed by 3 bases and 0 bases, with 12 bases remaining between them. The CDR3 is 15 amino acids. The chain's CDR3 is CASSDGGSANYGYTF. CDR3 in DNA: TGTGCCAGCAGCGACGGGGGATCAGCTAACTATGGCTACACCTTC.

V usage is TRBV6-7 and J usage is TRBJ2-1; D perhaps matches TRBD1 (5 bases). TRBV6-7 is treated as an ORF (open reading frame) with a function not yet certain. The CDR3 loop spans 14 amino acids. The DNA of the CDR3 is TGTGTGGGGCACGGCCTAGAATCCTACAATGAGCAGTTCTTC. Translating gives CVGHGLESYNEQFF.